This TCR beta chain was observed in a study of blood T cell repertoires in COVID-19. Study background: Sites across the United States, Italy and Spain contributed samples from acute and convalescent COVID-19.

The germline V and J ends were trimmed by 2 bases and 8 bases, with 11 bases remaining between them. The germline V gene encodes CDR1 SGHKS and CDR2 YYEKEE (reference sequence). This CDR3 has 14 amino acids. The data were produced by immunoSEQ multiplex PCR, yet TCRdb's version contains in-frame clones alone and is incomplete. The table has some 14,000 clones, 75% to 90% seen once. This sequence originates from a man in his forties with active or convalescent COVID-19. Sequencing used peripheral blood. This chain connects TRBV5-5 to TRBJ1-6, with D possibly matching TRBD1 (6 bases). CDR3 region: CASSLDRFDSPLHF. As DNA, the CDR3 is TGTGCCAGCAGCTTAGACAGGTTCGATTCACCCCTCCACTTT.